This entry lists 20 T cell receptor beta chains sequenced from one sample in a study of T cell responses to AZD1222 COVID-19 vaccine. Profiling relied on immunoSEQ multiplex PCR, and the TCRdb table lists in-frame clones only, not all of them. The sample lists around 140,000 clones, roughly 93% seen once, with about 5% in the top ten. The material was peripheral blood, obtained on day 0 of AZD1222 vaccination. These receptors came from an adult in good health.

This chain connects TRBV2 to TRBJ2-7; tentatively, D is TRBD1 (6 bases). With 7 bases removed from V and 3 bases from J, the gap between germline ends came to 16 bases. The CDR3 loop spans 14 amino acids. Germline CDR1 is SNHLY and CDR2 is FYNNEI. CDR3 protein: CASTTRDTHYEQYF. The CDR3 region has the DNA TGTGCCAGCACTACTCGGGACACTCACTACGAGCAGTACTTC.

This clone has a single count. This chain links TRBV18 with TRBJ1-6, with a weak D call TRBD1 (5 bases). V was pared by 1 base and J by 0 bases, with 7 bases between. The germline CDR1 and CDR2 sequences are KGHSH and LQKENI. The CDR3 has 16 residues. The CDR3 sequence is CASSPRTGSYNSPLHF. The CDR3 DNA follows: TGTGCCAGCTCACCACGTACAGGCTCCTATAATTCACCCCTCCACTTT.

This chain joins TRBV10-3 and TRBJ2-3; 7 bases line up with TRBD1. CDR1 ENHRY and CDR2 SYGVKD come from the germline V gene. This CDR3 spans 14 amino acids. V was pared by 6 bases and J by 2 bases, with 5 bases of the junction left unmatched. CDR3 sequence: CAIRSTGDTDTQYF. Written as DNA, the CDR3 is TGTGCCATCAGAAGTACAGGGGACACAGATACGCAGTATTTT.

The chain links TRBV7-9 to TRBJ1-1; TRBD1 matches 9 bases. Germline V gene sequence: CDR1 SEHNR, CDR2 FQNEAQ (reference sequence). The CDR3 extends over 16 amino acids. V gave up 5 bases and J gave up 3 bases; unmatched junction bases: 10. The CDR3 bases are TGTGCCAGCAGCCTCGGACAGGGGAAAAGTGACACTGAAGCTTTCTTT. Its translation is CASSLGQGKSDTEAFF.

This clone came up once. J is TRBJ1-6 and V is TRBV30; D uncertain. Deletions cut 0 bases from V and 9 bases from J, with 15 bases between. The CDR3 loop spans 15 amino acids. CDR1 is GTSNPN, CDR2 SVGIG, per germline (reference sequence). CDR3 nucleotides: TGTGCCTGGAGTGTAATGGGGTCGGAACGTTCACCCCTCCACTTT. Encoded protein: CAWSVMGSERSPLHF. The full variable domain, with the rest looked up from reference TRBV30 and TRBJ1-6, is SQTIHQWPATLVQPVGSPLSLECTVEGTSNPNLYWYRQAAGRGLQLLFYSVGIGQISSEVPQNLSASRPQDRQFILSSKKLLLSDSGFYLCAWSVMGSERSPLHFGNGTRLTVT.

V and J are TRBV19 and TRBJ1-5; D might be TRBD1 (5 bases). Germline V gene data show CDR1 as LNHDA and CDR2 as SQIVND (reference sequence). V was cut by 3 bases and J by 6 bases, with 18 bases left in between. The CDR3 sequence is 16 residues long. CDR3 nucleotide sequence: TGTGCCAGTAGTATCCTGGGGGGAGCGCAGGGTCAGCCCCAGCATTTT. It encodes CASSILGGAQGQPQHF.

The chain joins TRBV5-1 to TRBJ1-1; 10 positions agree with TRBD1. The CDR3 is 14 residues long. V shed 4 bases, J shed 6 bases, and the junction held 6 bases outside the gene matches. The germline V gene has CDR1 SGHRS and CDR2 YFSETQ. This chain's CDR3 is CASSPGTGEAEAFF. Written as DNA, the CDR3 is TGCGCCAGCAGCCCGGGGACAGGGGAGGCTGAAGCTTTCTTT.

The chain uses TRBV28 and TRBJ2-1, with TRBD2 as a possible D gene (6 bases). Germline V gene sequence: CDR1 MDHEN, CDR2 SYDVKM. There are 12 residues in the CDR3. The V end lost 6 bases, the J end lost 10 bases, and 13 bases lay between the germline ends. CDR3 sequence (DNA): TGTGCCAGCAGCAATATAGCGGTAGAGCAGTTCTTC. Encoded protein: CASSNIAVEQFF.

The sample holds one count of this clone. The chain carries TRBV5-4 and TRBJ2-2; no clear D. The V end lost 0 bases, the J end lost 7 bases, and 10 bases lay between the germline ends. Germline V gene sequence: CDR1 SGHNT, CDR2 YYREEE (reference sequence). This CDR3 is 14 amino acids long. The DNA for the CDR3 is TGTGCCAGCAGCTTGGATTTAGTTGGCGGGGAGCTGTTTTTT. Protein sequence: CASSLDLVGGELFF.

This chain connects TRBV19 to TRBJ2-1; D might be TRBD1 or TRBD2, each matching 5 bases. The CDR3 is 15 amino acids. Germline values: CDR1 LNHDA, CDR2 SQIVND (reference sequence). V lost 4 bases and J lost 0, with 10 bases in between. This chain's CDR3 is CASSSDGTSYNEQFF. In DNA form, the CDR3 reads TGTGCCAGTAGTAGTGATGGGACCTCCTACAATGAGCAGTTCTTC.

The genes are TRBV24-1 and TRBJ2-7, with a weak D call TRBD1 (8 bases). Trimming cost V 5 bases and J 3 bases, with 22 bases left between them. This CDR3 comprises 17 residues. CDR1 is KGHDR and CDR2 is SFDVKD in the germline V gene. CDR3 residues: CATSARDRGGGGYEQYF. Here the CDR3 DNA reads TGTGCCACCAGTGCCCGTGACAGGGGTGGGGGGGGCTACGAGCAGTACTTC.

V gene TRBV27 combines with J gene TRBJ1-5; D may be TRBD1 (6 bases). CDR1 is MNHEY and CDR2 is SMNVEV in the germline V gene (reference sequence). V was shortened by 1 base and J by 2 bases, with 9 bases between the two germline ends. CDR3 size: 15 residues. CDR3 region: CASSLLSGGNQPQHF. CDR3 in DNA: TGTGCCAGCAGTTTATTGTCAGGGGGCAATCAGCCCCAGCATTTT.

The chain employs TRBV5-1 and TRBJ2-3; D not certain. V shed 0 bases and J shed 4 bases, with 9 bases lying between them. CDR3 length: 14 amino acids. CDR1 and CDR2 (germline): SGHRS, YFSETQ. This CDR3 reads CASSLVSEADTQYF. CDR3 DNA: TGCGCCAGCAGCTTGGTTAGTGAGGCAGATACGCAGTATTTT.

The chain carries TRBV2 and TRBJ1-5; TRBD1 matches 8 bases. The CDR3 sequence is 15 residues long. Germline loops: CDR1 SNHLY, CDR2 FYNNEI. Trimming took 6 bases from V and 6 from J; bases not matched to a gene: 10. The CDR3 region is CASRLNTGGTQPQHF. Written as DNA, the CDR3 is TGTGCCAGCAGGCTGAATACAGGGGGAACTCAGCCCCAGCATTTT.

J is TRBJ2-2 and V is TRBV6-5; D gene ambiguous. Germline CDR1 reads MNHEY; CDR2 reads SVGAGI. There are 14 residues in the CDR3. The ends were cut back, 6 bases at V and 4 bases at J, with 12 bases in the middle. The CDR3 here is CASRPQTGTGELFF. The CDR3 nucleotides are TGTGCCAGCAGACCTCAGACTGGCACCGGGGAGCTGTTTTTT.

The CDR3 sequence: CATSRDEGLAQHF. In DNA form, the CDR3 reads TGTGCCACCAGCAGAGACGAGGGCCTGGCCCAGCATTTT. The V call is TRBV15, the J call TRBJ1-5; no firm D call. CDR1 is LNHNV, CDR2 YYDKDF, per germline (reference sequence). The germline V and J ends were trimmed by 0 bases and 11 bases, with 11 bases remaining between them. CDR3 length: 13 amino acids.

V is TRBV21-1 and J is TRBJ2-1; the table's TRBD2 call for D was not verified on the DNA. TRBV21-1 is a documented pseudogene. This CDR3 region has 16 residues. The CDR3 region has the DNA TGTGCCAGCACCCAGGGGACTAGCGGGTCGTACAATGAGCAGTTCTTC. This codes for CASTQGTSGSYNEQFF.

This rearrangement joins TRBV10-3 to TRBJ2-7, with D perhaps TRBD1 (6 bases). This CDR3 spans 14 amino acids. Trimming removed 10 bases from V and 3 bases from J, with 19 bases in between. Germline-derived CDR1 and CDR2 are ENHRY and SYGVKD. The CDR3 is CATAGVLRIYEQYF. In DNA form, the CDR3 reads TGTGCCACCGCAGGGGTCTTGAGGATCTACGAGCAGTACTTC.

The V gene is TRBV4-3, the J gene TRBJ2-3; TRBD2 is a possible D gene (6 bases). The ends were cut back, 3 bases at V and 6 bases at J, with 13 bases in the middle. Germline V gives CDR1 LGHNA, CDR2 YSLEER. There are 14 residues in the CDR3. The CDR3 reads CASSHRTMGDTQYF. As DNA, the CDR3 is TGCGCCAGCAGCCATCGGACTATGGGGGATACGCAGTATTTT.

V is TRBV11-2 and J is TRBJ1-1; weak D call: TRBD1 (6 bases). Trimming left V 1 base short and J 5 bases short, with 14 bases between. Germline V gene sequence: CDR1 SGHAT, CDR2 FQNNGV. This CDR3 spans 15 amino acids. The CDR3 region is CASSLGGGIQTEAFF. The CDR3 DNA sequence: TGTGCCAGCAGCTTAGGGGGGGGCATCCAGACTGAAGCTTTCTTT.